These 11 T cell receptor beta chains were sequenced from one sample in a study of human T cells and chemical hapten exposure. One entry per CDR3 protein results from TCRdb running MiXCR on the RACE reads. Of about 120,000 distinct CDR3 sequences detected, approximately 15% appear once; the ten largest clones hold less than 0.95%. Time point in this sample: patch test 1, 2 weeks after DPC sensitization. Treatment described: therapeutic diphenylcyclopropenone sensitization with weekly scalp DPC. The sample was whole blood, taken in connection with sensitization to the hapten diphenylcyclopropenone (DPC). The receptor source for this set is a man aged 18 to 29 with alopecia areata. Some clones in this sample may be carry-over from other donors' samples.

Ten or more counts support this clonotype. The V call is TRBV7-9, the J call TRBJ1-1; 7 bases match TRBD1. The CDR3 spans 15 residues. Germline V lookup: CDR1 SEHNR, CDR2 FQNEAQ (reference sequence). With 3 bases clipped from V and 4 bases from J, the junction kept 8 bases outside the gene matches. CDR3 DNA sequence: TGTGCCAGCAGCTTGGACAGGACTCGGGGCACTGAAGCTTTCTTT. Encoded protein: CASSLDRTRGTEAFF.

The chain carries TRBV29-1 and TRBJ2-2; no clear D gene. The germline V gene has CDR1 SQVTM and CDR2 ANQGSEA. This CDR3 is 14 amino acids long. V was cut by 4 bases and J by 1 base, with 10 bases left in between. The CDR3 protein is CSVGAFLNTGELFF. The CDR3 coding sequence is TGCAGCGTTGGGGCCTTTCTGAACACCGGGGAGCTGTTTTTT.

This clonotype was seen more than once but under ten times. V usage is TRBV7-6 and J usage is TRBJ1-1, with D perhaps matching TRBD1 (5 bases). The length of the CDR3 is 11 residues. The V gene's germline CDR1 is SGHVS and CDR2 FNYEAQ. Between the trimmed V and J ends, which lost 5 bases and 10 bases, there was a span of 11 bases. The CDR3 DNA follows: TGTGCCAGCAGCGCAGGGACCCGAGCTTTCTTT. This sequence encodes CASSAGTRAFF.

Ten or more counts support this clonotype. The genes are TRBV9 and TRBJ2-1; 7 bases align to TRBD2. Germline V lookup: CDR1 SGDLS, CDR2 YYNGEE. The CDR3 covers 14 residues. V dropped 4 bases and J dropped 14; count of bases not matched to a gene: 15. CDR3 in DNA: TGTGCCAGCAGCCCCGGGACTACCTCGCTGGTGAAGTTCTTC. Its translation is CASSPGTTSLVKFF. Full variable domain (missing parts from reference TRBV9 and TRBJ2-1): DSGVTQTPKHLITATGQRVTLRCSPRSGDLSVYWYQQSLDQGLQFLIQYYNGEERAKGNILERFSAQQFPDLHSELNLSSLELGDSALYFCASSPGTTSLVKFFGPGTRLTVL.

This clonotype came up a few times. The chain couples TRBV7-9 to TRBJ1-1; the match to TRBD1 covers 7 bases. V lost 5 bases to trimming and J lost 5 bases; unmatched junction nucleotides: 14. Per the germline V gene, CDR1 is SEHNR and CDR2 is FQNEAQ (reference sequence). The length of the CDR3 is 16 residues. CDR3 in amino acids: CASSPRTGSRWTEAFF. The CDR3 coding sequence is TGTGCCAGCAGCCCACGGACAGGATCCCGTTGGACTGAAGCTTTCTTT.

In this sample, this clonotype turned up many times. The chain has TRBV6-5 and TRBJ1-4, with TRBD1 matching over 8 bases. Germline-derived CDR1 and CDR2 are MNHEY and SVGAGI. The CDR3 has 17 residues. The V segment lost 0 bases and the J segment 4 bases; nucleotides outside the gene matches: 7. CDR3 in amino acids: CASSYSMTGALNEKLFF. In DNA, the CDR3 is TGTGCCAGCAGTTACTCGATGACAGGGGCACTTAATGAAAAACTGTTTTTT.

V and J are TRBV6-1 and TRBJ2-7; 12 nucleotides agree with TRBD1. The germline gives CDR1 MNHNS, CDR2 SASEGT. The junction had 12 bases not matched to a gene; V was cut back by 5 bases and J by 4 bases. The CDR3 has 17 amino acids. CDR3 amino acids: CASSPRGGQGARYEQYV. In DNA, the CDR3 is TGTGCCAGCAGTCCCCGAGGGGGACAGGGGGCGCGTTACGAGCAGTACGTC.

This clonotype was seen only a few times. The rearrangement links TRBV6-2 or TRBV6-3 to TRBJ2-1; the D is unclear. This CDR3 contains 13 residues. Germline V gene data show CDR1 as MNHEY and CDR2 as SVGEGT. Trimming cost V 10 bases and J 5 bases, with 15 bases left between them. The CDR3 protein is CAILDWPHNEQFF. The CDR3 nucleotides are TGTGCCATCCTCGACTGGCCCCACAATGAGCAGTTCTTC.

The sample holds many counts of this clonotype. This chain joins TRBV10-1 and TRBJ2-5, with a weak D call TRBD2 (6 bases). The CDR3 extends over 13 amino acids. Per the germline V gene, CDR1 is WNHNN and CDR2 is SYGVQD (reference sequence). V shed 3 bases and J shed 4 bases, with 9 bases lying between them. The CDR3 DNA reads TGCGCCAGCAGTGATTTCGGGGGAGAGACCCAGTACTTC. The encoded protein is CASSDFGGETQYF.

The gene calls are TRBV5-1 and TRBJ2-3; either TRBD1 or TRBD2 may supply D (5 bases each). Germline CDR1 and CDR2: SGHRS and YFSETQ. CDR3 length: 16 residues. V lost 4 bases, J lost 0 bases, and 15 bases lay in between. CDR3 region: CASSVGTSRSTDTQYF. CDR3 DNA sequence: TGCGCCAGCAGCGTAGGGACCTCAAGGAGCACAGATACGCAGTATTTT.

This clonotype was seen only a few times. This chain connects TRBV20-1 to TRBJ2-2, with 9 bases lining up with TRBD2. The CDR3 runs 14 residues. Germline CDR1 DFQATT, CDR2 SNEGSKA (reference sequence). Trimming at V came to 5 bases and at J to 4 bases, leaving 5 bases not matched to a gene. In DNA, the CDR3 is TGCAGTGCTTTGAGCGGGGGGTTCACCGGGGAGCTGTTTTTT. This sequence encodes CSALSGGFTGELFF.